This T cell receptor beta chain originates from a study of CD8+CD57+ T cells in acquired aplastic anemia listed by TCRdb under 2018. In terms of the full investigation: On average, sorted CD4+ and CD8+ cells yielded around 3.5 ug of extracted DNA, with a range of roughly 0.19 to 27.4 ug. Mean read counts for healthy donor samples were approximately 10 million for CD4+ cells and around 11 million for CD8+ cells. Overall study results and their limits: Although 25 to 30 CD8+ CDR3 sequences were shared by patients and controls, these sequences appeared highly expressed in patients and within the immunodominant clones of patients. CD8+ Simpson's diversity did not differ significantly between patients and healthy controls (P=0.060).

As for this clonotype: Its antigen has not been determined. No clone much larger than this one lies a single base away; base qualities are absent.

TCR beta VDJ combination and CDR3 sequence profiling used genomic DNA as the template. An Illumina HiSeq 2000 was the platform used for TCR repertoire sequencing. The study's processing was this. TRBV/TRBJ rearrangement plots, CDR3 size and DJ length profiles, and Simpson's diversity index were used to evaluate the repertoires. The immunodominant clone was defined as the most abundant DNA sequence in deep sequencing data. CDR3 amino acid sequences were screened for sharing across subjects and were compared with published repertoires and the VDJdb database. The raw public data were reprocessed by TCRdb itself: fastp quality trimming at Q25, MiXCR clonotype calling, in-frame beta chains only. Records with the same CDR3 protein are collapsed into one entry carrying the most frequent genes and DNA. TCRdb, rather than the study authors, made the V and J calls. This sample gives 200,000 to 250,000 distinct CDR3 sequences in total; approximately 60% of them show up just once. Clones ranked in the top ten supply around 32% of the sample.

In this study, sorted CD4+ and CD8+ T cells from the blood of healthy subjects and of severe aplastic anemia patients had their TCR repertoires deep-sequenced. Ficoll-Paque density gradient centrifugation was used to isolate peripheral blood mononuclear cells. Before DNA extraction, CD4+ and CD8+ T cells were sorted by FACS or by magnetic beads. The germline V gene encodes CDR1 PRHDT and CDR2 FYEKMQ (reference sequence). V ends up 5 bases short and J 4 bases short, with an unmatched junction base count of 3. The CDR3 numbers 13 residues from cysteine through phenylalanine. Only CDR3 DNA is held: 39 bases, read in frame from base 1.

Specimen: sorted CD4+, CD8+, or CD8+CD57+ T cells (not recorded which) from PBMCs. The rearranged chain carries TRBV13 and TRBJ1-2, with 8 bases matching TRBD1. This TCR derives from a human donor in good health. At the DNA level, the sequence is TGTGCCAGCAGCCTGGACAGGGTCTATGGCTACACCTTC. Protein translation: CASSLDRVYGYTF.